This entry features one TCR beta chain sequence. Antigen specificity is unknown. The sample comes from a study of cytomegalovirus exposure and HLA in healthy donors. Across the whole study: Sequencing of 150 million to 200 million T cells in an earlier analysis found some 100 million unique TCR beta sequences.

The study ran its PCR with 60 Vbeta and 13 Jbeta primers. Profiled with immunoSEQ multiplex PCR; TCRdb holds only in-frame clones, not every one. The data hold approximately 190,000 clones, with around 86% observed a single time. General observations from the study: About 87% or about 30% of the time was how often most TCR beta V segments were productive, according to an earlier analysis. Presence/absence analyses assumed roughly uniform sequencing depth across donors.

CDR1 and CDR2 (germline): MDHEN, SYDVKM. With 10 bases clipped from V and 5 bases from J, the junction kept 4 bases outside the gene matches. The length of the CDR3 is 13 residues. What was sequenced was PBMCs. The receptor was isolated from a woman between 45 and 60 years old in good health and CMV-seropositive. This chain uses TRBV28 with TRBJ2-5; TRBD2 matches 13 bases. The CDR3 DNA is TGTGCCATACTAGCGGGAGGGGGGGAGACCCAGTACTTC. The encoded protein is CAILAGGGETQYF.